This record covers a single TCR beta chain. This specimen belongs to a study of T cell changes during pregnancy in multiple sclerosis. Data came from immunoSEQ multiplex PCR; TCRdb stores just in-frame clones and leaves some out. The sample has 35,000 or so clones, roughly 93% seen once. The CDR3 consists of 14 residues. From germline, CDR1 is SEHNR and CDR2 FQNEAQ (reference sequence). The V end was cut by 9 bases, the J end by 2 bases, with 16 bases between. V gene TRBV7-9 combines with J gene TRBJ2-5, with D possibly being TRBD2 (5 bases). This sequence was found in a female donor with multiple sclerosis, enrolled in a pregnancy study. This specimen was CD4+ T cells from peripheral blood mononuclear cells, taken in the first trimester of pregnancy. CDR3: CASTPPGLQETQYF. The CDR3 DNA reads as TGTGCCAGTACTCCACCGGGGTTACAAGAGACCCAGTACTTC. Combining the CDR3 with reference TRBV7-9 and TRBJ2-5 gives the whole variable domain DTGVSQNPRHKITKRGQNVTFRCDPISEHNRLYWYRQTLGQGPEFLTYFQNEAQLEKSRLLSDRFSAERPKGSFSTLEIQRTEQGDSAMYLCASTPPGLQETQYFGPGTRLLVL.